The sequence of this T cell receptor (beta chain) was determined in a study of T-cell memory formation after mild COVID-19. TCRdb recomputed calls from the 5' RACE reads with MiXCR, one row per CDR3 protein. Of some 490,000 distinct CDR3 sequences detected, around a sixth appear once; the ten largest clones hold more than 9%. The CDR3 has 16 amino acids. Per germline, CDR1 SGDLS and CDR2 YYNGEE. With V trimmed by 5 bases and J by 5 bases, 13 bases remained unmatched. The chain joins TRBV9 to TRBJ1-2; TRBD1 agrees at 9 bases. This receptor was taken from an adult woman who had mild COVID-19 (a few samples of this study predate the infection). Cell type and time point are not known. What was sequenced was PBMCs or a T cell subset sorted from them (not recorded which). CDR3 sequence (DNA): TGTGCCAGCAGGGATAACCCGGGACAGGGAAATTATGGCTACACCTTC. This gives the protein CASRDNPGQGNYGYTF.